This T cell receptor (beta chain) was identified in a study of T cells in Graves' hyperthyroidism and ophthalmopathy. CDR1 SGHAT and CDR2 FQNNGV come from the germline V gene. V lost 2 bases and J lost 6, with 11 bases in between. This CDR3 has 13 amino acids. Under 3 months was the duration of disease in ophthalmopathy patients, who also had a Clinical Activity Score of at least 3 and a NOSPECS grade of at least 4. RNA transcripts yielded amplified TCR beta CDR3 regions. First-round RT-PCR with HTBI primers amplified the TCR CDR3 region. TCRdb passed the multiplex PCR reads through MiXCR, listing each CDR3 protein once. The sample contains more than 500,000 distinct CDR3 sequences, 15% to 20% of which appear only once. This clonotype occurred many times. The antigen remains undetermined. Regarding the study as a whole: The model anticipated ophthalmopathy a median approximately 6.5 months pre-onset.

The chain recombines TRBV11-2 with TRBJ2-7; possibly TRBD1 for D (7 bases). This clonotype was obtained from a woman under 40 with Graves' ophthalmopathy. Material for sequencing was blood. This CDR3 is CASSLSQGGEQYF. The CDR3 DNA is TGTGCCAGCAGCTTAAGTCAGGGGGGCGAGCAGTACTTC. The whole variable domain, filled in from reference TRBV11-2 and TRBJ2-7, reads EAGVAQSPRYKIIEKRQSVAFWCNPISGHATLYWYQQILGQGPKLLIQFQNNGVVDDSQLPKDRFSAERLKGVDSTLKIQPAKLEDSAVYLCASSLSQGGEQYFGPGTRLTVT.